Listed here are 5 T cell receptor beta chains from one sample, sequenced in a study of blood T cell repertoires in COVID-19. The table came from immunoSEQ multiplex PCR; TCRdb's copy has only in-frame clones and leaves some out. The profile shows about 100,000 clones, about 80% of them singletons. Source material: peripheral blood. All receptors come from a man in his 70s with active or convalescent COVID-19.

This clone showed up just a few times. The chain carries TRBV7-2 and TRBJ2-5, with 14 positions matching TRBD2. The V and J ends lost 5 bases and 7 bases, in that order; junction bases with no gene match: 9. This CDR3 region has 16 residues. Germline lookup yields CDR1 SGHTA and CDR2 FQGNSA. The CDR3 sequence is CASSLQGLAGAGTQYF. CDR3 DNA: TGTGCCAGCAGCCTCCAGGGACTAGCGGGAGCGGGGACCCAGTACTTC.

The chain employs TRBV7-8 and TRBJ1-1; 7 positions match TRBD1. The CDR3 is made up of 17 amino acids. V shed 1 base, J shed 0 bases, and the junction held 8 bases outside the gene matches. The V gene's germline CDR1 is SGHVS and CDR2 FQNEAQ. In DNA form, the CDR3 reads TGTGCCAGCAGCTTAGTAAGGGTGACAGGGCTGAACACTGAAGCTTTCTTT. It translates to CASSLVRVTGLNTEAFF. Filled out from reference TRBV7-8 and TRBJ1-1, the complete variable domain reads GAGVSQSPRYKVAKRGQDVALRCDPISGHVSLFWYQQALGQGPEFLTYFQNEAQLDKSGLPSDRFFAERPEGSVSTLKIQRTQQEDSAVYLCASSLVRVTGLNTEAFFGQGTRLTVV.

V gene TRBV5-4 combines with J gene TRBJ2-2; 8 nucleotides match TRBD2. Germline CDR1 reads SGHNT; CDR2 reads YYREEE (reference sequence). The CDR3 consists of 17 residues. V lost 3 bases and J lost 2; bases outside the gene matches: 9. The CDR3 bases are TGTGCCAGCAGCTCCCTGAGCGGGAGCAGTAACACCGGGGAGCTGTTTTTT. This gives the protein CASSSLSGSSNTGELFF.

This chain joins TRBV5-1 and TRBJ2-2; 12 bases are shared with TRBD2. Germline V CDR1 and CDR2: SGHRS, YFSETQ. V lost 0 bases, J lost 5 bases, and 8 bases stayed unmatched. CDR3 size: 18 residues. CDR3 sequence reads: CASSLGLAGGPETGELFF. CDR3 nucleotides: TGCGCCAGCAGCTTGGGGCTAGCGGGAGGGCCGGAAACCGGGGAGCTGTTTTTT.

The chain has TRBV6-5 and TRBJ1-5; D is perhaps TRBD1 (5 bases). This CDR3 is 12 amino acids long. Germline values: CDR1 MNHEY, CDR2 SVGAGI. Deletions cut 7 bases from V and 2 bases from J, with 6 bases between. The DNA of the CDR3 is TGTGCCAGCACCAGGGGCAATCAGCCCCAGCATTTT. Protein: CASTRGNQPQHF.